This T cell receptor beta chain is from a study of blood T cell repertoires in COVID-19. Whole-study context: Material from acute and convalescent COVID-19 was sourced from the United States, Italy and Spain. Sources were T cells, B-cell-depleted T cells, or PBMCs; the material itself was cDNA or gDNA.

This CDR3 has 14 amino acids. The germline CDR1 and CDR2 sequences are SGHDT and YYEEEE. The germline V and J ends were trimmed by 0 bases and 5 bases, with 8 bases remaining between them. As originally analysed: Estimates of nucleated cell counts were drawn from the amplification of reference gene primers. Only in-frame clones appear in the TCRdb table, and some are missing; sequencing was by immunoSEQ multiplex PCR. The DNA gave D and trimming, while V, J and clone size come from that table. The table lists approximately 50,000 clones, 75% to 95% of them singletons. The V and J genes are TRBV5-6 and TRBJ2-2; D is undetermined. The TCR comes from a man between 50 and 59 years old with active COVID-19. Sequenced: peripheral blood. The DNA of the CDR3 is TGTGCCAGCAGCTTGGGACAAGCTACCGGGGAGCTGTTTTTT. Encoded protein: CASSLGQATGELFF.